This T cell receptor beta chain comes out of a study of T cells in localized non-small cell lung cancer. Overall study findings and caveats: Increased T cell density in blood showed an association with longer overall survival. Adjacent lung held a median 57 of the top 100 tumor clones. Because sequencing included only one region (of the tumor), heterogeneity remains possible.

The CDR3 contains 14 residues. Germline V gene lookup returns CDR1 LGHNT and CDR2 FRNRAP. Trimming took off 10 bases at V and 4 bases at J, with 19 bases between the two ends. Data came from immunoSEQ multiplex PCR; TCRdb stores just in-frame clones and leaves some out. The top ten clones hold around 4.7% of a sample with roughly 64,000 clones, more than 80% of them seen once. Points on this clone: Its matching antigen is unknown.

The sample in question was PBMCs, obtained before any cancer treatment. The V call is TRBV12-5, the J call TRBJ1-1, with a possible D match to TRBD1 (6 bases). The TCR originated in a man aged 40-75 years with stage II lung adenocarcinoma. CDR3 coding DNA: TGTGCTACCTCAGGAGGGGGGGCAATCACTGAAGCTTTCTTT. This sequence encodes CATSGGGAITEAFF.